Presented here are 21 T cell receptor beta chains from one specimen sequenced in a study of sequential checkpoint blockade in melanoma. Using immunoSEQ multiplex PCR, the repertoire was profiled, and TCRdb retains in-frame clones only, with some absent. Among 18,000 or so clones, approximately 81% were seen once, and the ten largest hold roughly 33%. Treatment described: randomized to nivolumab then ipilimumab (arm A) or the reverse (arm B). Sequencing used CD8+ T cells sorted from blood (inferred from file names), obtained from a patient given nivolumab and ipilimumab in sequence. The receptors here all came from a human donor with melanoma.

The chain joins TRBV27 to TRBJ2-7; D unclear. This CDR3 is 13 amino acids long. V lost 5 bases and J 2 bases, leaving 10 bases between the germline ends. Germline assignment: CDR1 MNHEY and CDR2 SMNVEV (reference sequence). CDR3 in amino acids: CASSIGTAYEQYF. CDR3 sequence (DNA): TGTGCCAGCAGTATAGGCACAGCCTACGAGCAGTACTTC.

Written as DNA, the CDR3 is TGTGCCAGCAGCTCAACCTACGAGCAGTACTTC. It specifies CASSSTYEQYF. This rearrangement joins TRBV11-2 to TRBJ2-7; D is ambiguous. Germline values: CDR1 SGHAT, CDR2 FQNNGV. The V and J ends lost 4 bases and 2 bases respectively, with 3 bases between them. CDR3 length: 11 amino acids. The full variable domain, rest sourced from reference TRBV11-2 and TRBJ2-7, is EAGVAQSPRYKIIEKRQSVAFWCNPISGHATLYWYQQILGQGPKLLIQFQNNGVVDDSQLPKDRFSAERLKGVDSTLKIQPAKLEDSAVYLCASSSTYEQYFGPGTRLTVT.

In its sample, this clone was seen a few times. This chain connects TRBV5-5 to TRBJ2-7; a weak D match, TRBD1 (6 bases). V was pared by 4 bases and J by 4 bases, with 18 bases between. CDR1 and CDR2 from the germline V gene are SGHKS and YYEKEE (reference sequence). This CDR3 spans 15 amino acids. CDR3: CASSLRPDRTYEQYF. CDR3 nucleotide sequence: TGTGCCAGCAGCCTAAGACCAGACAGGACGTACGAGCAGTACTTC. The entire variable domain, with the rest obtained from reference TRBV5-5 and TRBJ2-7, is as follows: DAGVTQSPTHLIKTRGQQVTLRCSPISGHKSVSWYQQVLGQGPQFIFQYYEKEERGRGNFPDRFSARQFPNYSSELNVNALLLGDSALYLCASSLRPDRTYEQYFGPGTRLTVT.

J is TRBJ2-7 and V is TRBV27; D possibly corresponds to TRBD1 (6 bases). V was pared by 3 bases and J by 3 bases, with 12 bases between. The CDR3 totals 14 residues. Germline values: CDR1 MNHEY, CDR2 SMNVEV (reference sequence). CDR3 sequence reads: CASSLGDRIYEQYF. The CDR3 bases are TGTGCCAGCAGTTTGGGTGACAGGATCTACGAGCAGTACTTC.

The V gene is TRBV6-1, the J gene TRBJ1-5; 9 bases are a match to TRBD1. The germline V gene encodes CDR1 MNHNS and CDR2 SASEGT. The CDR3 consists of 16 residues. The V gene end was trimmed by 0 bases and the J gene end by 4 bases; junction bases not matched to a gene: 4. The chain's CDR3 is CASSEAPGQGNQPQHF. DNA of the CDR3: TGTGCCAGCAGTGAAGCCCCGGGACAGGGAAATCAGCCCCAGCATTTT.

The table lists this clone with a count of one. The genes are TRBV13 and TRBJ1-1, with D perhaps TRBD1 (6 bases). The CDR3 has 15 amino acids. V was clipped by 7 bases and J by 3 bases, with 18 bases between them. Germline CDR1 and CDR2: PRHDT and FYEKMQ (reference sequence). The CDR3 region has the DNA TGTGCCAGCACCGTAGTAGGGGGGGAGGACACTGAAGCTTTCTTT. Its protein is CASTVVGGEDTEAFF.

The chain is built from TRBV29-1 and TRBJ1-2; D unclear. Trimming left V 4 bases short and J 10 bases short, with 10 bases between. The CDR3 has 10 amino acids. The germline V gene encodes CDR1 SQVTM and CDR2 ANQGSEA. CDR3 loop: CSVGGVYYTF. CDR3 coding DNA: TGCAGCGTTGGAGGAGTTTACTACACCTTC.

This clone has a handful of counts. The chain recombines TRBV6-1 with TRBJ1-1; D gene uncertain. This CDR3 region has 15 residues. Trimming left V 2 bases short and J 1 base short, with 11 bases between. Per the germline V gene, CDR1 is MNHNS and CDR2 is SASEGT. The chain's CDR3 is CASSEWSTANTEAFF. Here the CDR3 DNA reads TGTGCCAGCAGTGAATGGAGCACCGCGAACACTGAAGCTTTCTTT.

This clone was recorded a few times. The chain couples TRBV13 to TRBJ2-3; 9 nucleotides align to TRBD2. CDR3 length equals 14 residues. V shed 6 bases and J 6 bases; nucleotides not matched to a gene: 7. Looked up from germline, CDR1 is PRHDT and CDR2 is FYEKMQ (reference sequence). CDR3 DNA: TGTGCCAGCAGTGGTGCGGGAGGGCAGGATACGCAGTATTTT. Protein: CASSGAGGQDTQYF.

J is TRBJ2-1 and V is TRBV25-1; a possible D gene is TRBD2 (6 bases). Germline V gene lookup returns CDR1 MGHDK and CDR2 SYGVNS. The CDR3 has 15 residues. The V gene lost 6 bases and the J gene lost 3 bases, with 15 bases spanning the gap. The CDR3 nucleotides read TGTGCCAGCAGGGAGGGTGACAGCCTCTACAATGAGCAGTTCTTC. It encodes CASREGDSLYNEQFF.

The rearrangement links TRBV11-2 to TRBJ1-4; D gene ambiguous. The V end lost 1 base, the J end lost 0 bases, and 9 bases lay between the germline ends. CDR1 and CDR2 (germline): SGHAT, FQNNGV. The CDR3 has 16 amino acids. CDR3 sequence: CASSLGRFATNEKLFF. The CDR3 nucleotides are TGTGCCAGCAGCTTAGGCAGATTTGCAACTAATGAAAAACTGTTTTTT.

The chain joins TRBV29-1 to TRBJ2-3; the match to TRBD2 covers 7 bases. The CDR3 is 17 amino acids. After removal of 1 base from V and 1 base from J, the junction contained 11 bases not matched to a gene. The germline gives CDR1 SQVTM, CDR2 ANQGSEA. CDR3 DNA sequence: TGCAGCGTTGAAGGCGCCGCGGCGGGGGTTGGCACAGATACGCAGTATTTT. Translated, it gives CSVEGAAAGVGTDTQYF.

The chain joins TRBV4-2 to TRBJ2-1; 14 bases align to TRBD2. The CDR3 loop spans 15 amino acids. CDR1 and CDR2 from the germline V gene are LGHNA and YNFKEQ. V was pared by 3 bases and J by 7 bases, with 2 bases of the junction left unmatched. For the CDR3, the DNA is TGTGCCAGCAGCCAGACTAGCGGGGGGGTAAATGAGCAGTTCTTC. It specifies CASSQTSGGVNEQFF.

The chain uses TRBV5-5 and TRBJ2-5, with D possibly being TRBD1 (5 bases). V was clipped by 0 bases and J by 5 bases, with 11 bases between them. Germline CDR1 reads SGHKS; CDR2 reads YYEKEE (reference sequence). This CDR3 is 14 amino acids long. CDR3 bases: TGTGCCAGCAGCTTGGTTCAGGGCAAGGAGACCCAGTACTTC. This gives the protein CASSLVQGKETQYF.

The chain links TRBV5-6 to TRBJ1-6; 7 bases agree with TRBD1. The ends lost 7 bases at V and 7 bases at J; junction bases unmatched: 2. The V gene's germline CDR1 is SGHDT and CDR2 YYEEEE. The CDR3 consists of 12 residues. The CDR3 reads CASGDRNSPLHF. CDR3 coding DNA: TGTGCCAGCGGGGACAGAAATTCACCCCTCCACTTT. The full variable domain, its missing parts supplied by reference TRBV5-6 and TRBJ1-6, is DAGVTQSPTHLIKTRGQQVTLRCSPKSGHDTVSWYQQALGQGPQFIFQYYEEEERQRGNFPDRFSGHQFPNYSSELNVNALLLGDSALYLCASGDRNSPLHFGNGTRLTVT.

This clone was detected only once. The chain carries TRBV19 and TRBJ2-3, with 7 nucleotides matching TRBD2. The V and J ends lost 5 bases and 2 bases, in that order; junction bases with no gene match: 16. This CDR3 is built from 18 residues. CDR1 is LNHDA, CDR2 SQIVND, per germline (reference sequence). The CDR3, as DNA: TGTGCCAGTAGTTTCCCCCCCGGGACGGGGAGGGACACAGATACGCAGTATTTT. Residues: CASSFPPGTGRDTDTQYF.

The J gene is TRBJ2-1, the V gene TRBV4-1; 7 bases map to TRBD2. Trimming cost V 0 bases and J 0 bases; bases outside gene matches: 2. Germline CDR1 and CDR2: MGHRA and YSYEKL. This CDR3 is 16 amino acids long. CDR3 protein: CASSQERGFSYNEQFF. The CDR3 DNA sequence: TGCGCCAGCAGCCAAGAGCGGGGGTTCTCCTACAATGAGCAGTTCTTC.

Concerning this clone: Sequence at one end of the junction differs from germline and may be a read error. This rearrangement joins TRBV7-7 to TRBJ2-5; TRBD1 agrees at 10 bases. Germline-derived CDR1 and CDR2 are SSHAT and FNYEAQ (reference sequence). CDR3 length: 13 amino acids. CDR3 residues: CASSLGQGKEQYF. In DNA form, the CDR3 reads TGTGCTAGCAGCCTGGGACAGGGGAAAGAGCAGTACTTC.

The gene calls are TRBV4-2 and TRBJ1-1; 11 nucleotides agree with TRBD1. This CDR3 region has 15 residues. Germline V gene lookup returns CDR1 LGHNA and CDR2 YNFKEQ. V trimming: 4 bases; J trimming: 4 bases; junction bases outside the gene matches: 5. CDR3 DNA sequence: TGTGCCAGCAGCCCGGACAGGGGGCTTTTCACTGAAGCTTTCTTT. Encoded protein: CASSPDRGLFTEAFF.

The chain carries TRBV19 and TRBJ2-2; D not resolved. CDR1 is LNHDA, CDR2 SQIVND, per germline (reference sequence). V lost 4 bases and J 0 bases, leaving 6 bases between the germline ends. This CDR3 comprises 14 residues. The CDR3 nucleotides are TGTGCCAGTAGTACCCTAGCGAACACCGGGGAGCTGTTTTTT. Protein sequence: CASSTLANTGELFF.

This rearrangement joins TRBV28 to TRBJ2-5, with D possibly being TRBD2 (5 bases). With 2 bases removed from V and 3 bases from J, the gap between germline ends came to 13 bases. From germline, CDR1 is MDHEN and CDR2 SYDVKM. The CDR3 runs 15 residues. The CDR3 here is CASSLVEGLKETQYF. CDR3 in DNA: TGTGCCAGCAGTTTAGTCGAGGGCCTTAAAGAGACCCAGTACTTC.